The present entry profiles one T cell receptor (beta chain) with its context. The sample originates from a study of T cells in Graves' hyperthyroidism and ophthalmopathy. In the study overall: Peripheral blood was collected at initial diagnosis, before any treatment.

Researchers amplified the TCR beta CDR3 regions from RNA transcripts. Using the HTBI primer set, a first-round RT-PCR was run on the TCR CDR3. TCRdb redid the calling of the multiplex PCR reads with MiXCR, one entry per CDR3 protein. The sample contains about 600,000 distinct CDR3 sequences, 15% to 20% of which appear only once. The CDR3 is 15 residues long. Germline V gene sequence: CDR1 MDHEN, CDR2 SYDVKM. V shed 6 bases and J 8 bases; nucleotides not matched to a gene: 12. Fresh peripheral blood, roughly 10 ml of it, supplied the PBMCs. The chain uses TRBV28 and TRBJ2-1; 8 bases are shared with TRBD2. This clonotype originated in a woman between 35 and 50 years old with Graves' ophthalmopathy. What was sequenced was blood. As DNA, the CDR3 is TGTGCCAGCAGCGAGCGGGGGCGGGAGTTCTATGAGCAGTTCTTC. Translation gives CASSERGREFYEQFF.